A selection of T cell receptor beta chains follows, all from one sample in a study of regulatory T cells in long-lasting Graves disease. MiXCR was run by TCRdb on the multiplex PCR reads, yielding one entry per CDR3 protein. The repertoire holds approximately 470,000 distinct CDR3 sequences, with less than 25% as singletons. This material consisted of peripheral blood mononuclear cells (PBMCs), taken when the disease was refractory, from a patient treated with antithyroid drugs. These receptors came from a female donor with Graves disease. Both conserved end residues are part of each CDR3. The D gene is left open where the match is weak. Clone size appears in some rows only: once, few, many, or a class for an expanded clone.

D gene	J gene	V gene	clone size	CDR3 protein	CDR3 DNA
TRBD2	TRBJ2-7	TRBV3-1	many	CASSPGTVSGSRFHEQYF	TGTGCCAGCAGCCCCGGGACAGTTAGCGGGAGTCGTTTCCACGAGCAGTACTTC
TRBD1	TRBJ1-4	TRBV12-3/TRBV12-4	many	CASSSTGGSNEKLFF	TGTGCCAGCAGTTCCACAGGGGGGTCTAATGAAAAACTGTTTTTT
TRBD1	TRBJ1-5	TRBV6-1	many	CASSEGQGGNQPQHF	TGTGCCAGCAGTGAGGGACAGGGCGGCAATCAGCCCCAGCATTTT
NA	TRBJ2-7	TRBV20-1	few	CSAKMIKSGHKQYF	TGCAGTGCTAAGATGATCAAGTCGGGCCACAAGCAGTACTTC
TRBD1	TRBJ1-1	TRBV20-1	many	CSASLYRGDTEAFF	TGCAGTGCTAGCCTTTACAGGGGGGACACTGAAGCTTTCTTT
NA	TRBJ2-5	TRBV5-1	NA	CASSLEGTRNQETQYF	TGCGCCAGCAGCTTGGAAGGGACTCGGAATCAAGAGACCCAGTACTTC
NA	TRBJ2-7	TRBV7-9	NA	CASSPGQGEDF	TGTGCCAGCAGCCCAGGGCAGGGTGAGGACTTC
NA	TRBJ1-1	TRBV12-3/TRBV12-4	many	CASTLRTGGNTEAFF	TGTGCCAGCACCCTCCGGACTGGGGGGAACACTGAAGCTTTCTTT
TRBD1	TRBJ2-6	TRBV11-2	few	CASRRTGRLSGANVLTF	TGTGCCAGCAGAAGGACAGGGCGACTATCTGGGGCCAACGTCCTGACTTTC
TRBD2	TRBJ2-7	TRBV27	many	CASSPSGRTSYEQYF	TGTGCCAGCAGTCCCAGCGGGAGGACCTCCTACGAGCAGTACTTC
NA	TRBJ1-1	TRBV7-9	NA	CASSLADNTEAFF	TGTGCCAGCAGCTTAGCGGATAACACTGAAGCTTTCTTT
TRBD2	TRBJ2-3	TRBV7-9	NA	CASLLAGGVDTQYF	TGTGCCAGCCTACTAGCGGGAGGTGTAGATACGCAGTATTTT
TRBD1	TRBJ1-2	TRBV27	NA	CASSPFLPGTGSFGYGYTF	TGTGCCAGCAGTCCCTTCCTACCCGGGACAGGGTCGTTCGGGTATGGCTACACCTTC
TRBD1	TRBJ1-2	TRBV19	NA	CAAGTRGEINGYTF	TGTGCCGCCGGGACCAGGGGGGAGATTAATGGCTACACCTTC
NA	TRBJ2-1	TRBV4-1	NA	CASSQEEAGILNEQFF	TGCGCCAGCAGCCAAGAGGAAGCGGGCATCCTCAATGAGCAGTTCTTC
TRBD2	TRBJ2-5	TRBV19	many	CASSLLAGQETQYF	TGTGCCAGTAGTTTGCTAGCGGGGCAAGAGACCCAGTACTTC
NA	TRBJ2-5	TRBV6-1	many	CASSDGTKETQYF	TGTGCCAGCAGCGATGGGACGAAAGAGACCCAGTACTTC
TRBD1	TRBJ2-2	TRBV5-6	NA	CASSPEGQGNTGELFF	TGTGCCAGCAGCCCGGAGGGACAGGGGAACACCGGGGAGCTGTTTTTT
NA	TRBJ2-7	TRBV7-9	few	CASSLFGVHEQYF	TGTGCCAGCAGCTTATTCGGAGTTCACGAGCAGTACTTC
NA	TRBJ1-1	TRBV6-1	few	CASSEGSTEAFF	TGTGCCAGCAGTGAAGGCTCGACTGAAGCTTTCTTT
NA	TRBJ1-1	TRBV10-3	many	CAISLDRSLNTEAFF	TGTGCCATCAGTTTGGATCGAAGTCTGAACACTGAAGCTTTCTTT
TRBD1	TRBJ1-2	TRBV24-1	many	CATSDGTATTGGYTF	TGTGCCACCAGTGACGGGACAGCTACCACGGGAGGCTACACCTTC
TRBD2	TRBJ2-1	TRBV19	NA	CASRIAGTKNEQFF	TGTGCCAGTAGAATAGCGGGCACTAAAAATGAGCAGTTCTTC
NA	TRBJ1-5	TRBV18	NA	CASLPLGAQHF	TGTGCCAGCTTACCCTTGGGAGCCCAGCATTTT
NA	TRBJ1-3	TRBV3-1	many	CASSQGPRRRGNTIYF	TGTGCCAGCAGCCAAGGGCCGAGAAGACGTGGAAACACCATATATTTT
TRBD2	TRBJ2-5	TRBV7-9	many	CASSSEGGRETQYF	TGTGCCAGCAGCTCCGAGGGAGGGAGGGAGACCCAGTACTTC
TRBD2	TRBJ2-2	TRBV27	few	CASSLQREGPRELFF	TGTGCCAGCAGTTTGCAGCGGGAGGGCCCTAGGGAGCTGTTTTTT
NA	TRBJ1-1	TRBV30	NA	CAWSGRRVWGMNTEAFF	TGTGCCTGGAGTGGGAGGAGGGTTTGGGGCATGAACACTGAAGCTTTCTTT
NA	TRBJ2-4	TRBV4-1	NA	CASSQESGLAKNIQYF	TGCGCCAGCAGCCAAGAGTCGGGGCTAGCCAAAAACATTCAGTACTTC
TRBD1	TRBJ1-2	TRBV10-3	many	CAITGDRGNSYGYTF	TGTGCCATCACGGGGGACAGGGGAAACTCGTATGGCTACACCTTC
NA	TRBJ1-1	TRBV28	few	CASSFPSGTEAFF	TGTGCCAGCAGTTTCCCGTCGGGGACTGAAGCTTTCTTT
TRBD2	TRBJ2-3	TRBV28	few	CASSLESSSGTFSTDTQYF	TGTGCCAGCAGTTTGGAATCCTCTAGCGGGACCTTTAGCACAGATACGCAGTATTTT
NA	TRBJ2-7	TRBV18	few	CASSPEAGSYEQYF	TGTGCCAGCTCACCCGAGGCGGGGTCCTACGAGCAGTACTTC
NA	TRBJ2-2	TRBV10-3	NA	CAISESLLLGTGELFF	TGTGCCATCAGTGAGTCGCTGCTTTTGGGCACCGGGGAGCTGTTTTTT
NA	TRBJ1-2	TRBV20-1	few	CSAANRDTYGYTF	TGCAGTGCTGCTAACCGGGACACATATGGCTACACCTTC
TRBD1	TRBJ2-1	TRBV18	NA	CASSATGGAGEEQFF	TGTGCCAGCTCAGCGACAGGGGGCGCTGGGGAAGAGCAGTTCTTC
TRBD1	TRBJ1-1	TRBV29-1	few	CSFRTGEATEAFF	TGCAGCTTTCGGACAGGGGAGGCCACTGAAGCTTTCTTT
TRBD2	TRBJ2-5	TRBV5-4	many	CASSLVGLEGETQYF	TGTGCCAGCAGCTTGGTGGGACTAGAAGGAGAGACCCAGTACTTC
NA	TRBJ2-1	TRBV15	few	CATSSQRGLAANNEQFF	TGTGCCACCAGCTCACAAAGGGGGCTAGCGGCGAACAATGAGCAGTTCTTC
NA	TRBJ2-3	TRBV13	NA	CASSASVPTDTQYF	TGTGCCAGCAGCGCCAGCGTCCCCACAGATACGCAGTATTTT
TRBD1	TRBJ2-2	TRBV2	many	CASRTGGAHGELFF	TGTGCCAGCAGAACAGGGGGCGCTCACGGGGAGCTGTTTTTT
NA	TRBJ1-5	TRBV12-3/TRBV12-4	NA	CASSLVGLEPQHF	TGTGCCAGCAGTTTAGTGGGTTTGGAGCCCCAGCATTTT
NA	TRBJ1-4	TRBV6-1	many	CASIVSLEGKLFF	TGTGCCAGCATCGTGTCACTGGAGGGAAAACTGTTTTTT
NA	TRBJ2-5	TRBV7-2	once	CASTPDWNQETQYF	TGTGCCAGCACCCCCGACTGGAACCAAGAGACCCAGTACTTC
NA	TRBJ2-2	TRBV12-3/TRBV12-4	many	CASSFYIGTNTGELFF	TGTGCCAGCAGTTTTTATATAGGAACTAACACCGGGGAGCTGTTTTTT
TRBD1	TRBJ2-3	TRBV2	NA	CASRPPGQTPDTQYF	TGTGCCAGCAGGCCTCCGGGACAGACGCCAGATACGCAGTATTTT
NA	TRBJ2-3	TRBV2	NA	CASSRRTDTQYF	TGTGCCAGCAGTCGACGGACAGATACGCAGTATTTT
NA	TRBJ2-7	TRBV28	many	CASSSDGYEQYF	TGTGCCAGCAGTTCCGACGGCTACGAGCAGTACTTC
TRBD2	TRBJ2-7	TRBV20-1	NA	CSADQLAGGPGEQYF	TGCAGTGCCGACCAACTAGCGGGAGGGCCCGGCGAGCAGTACTTC
NA	TRBJ2-7	TRBV6-1	NA	CASTLGNPYEQYF	TGTGCCAGCACCTTAGGGAACCCTTACGAGCAGTACTTC
NA	TRBJ1-2	TRBV29-1	NA	CWQEWGYTF	TGCTGGCAGGAGTGGGGCTACACCTTC
TRBD2	TRBJ2-5	TRBV2	many	CASSGASGRRETQYF	TGTGCCAGCAGTGGGGCTAGCGGGAGGAGAGAGACCCAGTACTTC
NA	TRBJ1-3	TRBV6-1	many	CASSDKSSGNTIYF	TGTGCCAGTTCCGACAAGTCCTCTGGAAACACCATATATTTT
NA	TRBJ1-3	TRBV14	few	CASSQRAGTGNTIYF	TGTGCCAGCAGCCAGAGGGCCGGGACTGGAAACACCATATATTTT
NA	TRBJ1-1	TRBV30	few	CAWRGGHYGLGEAFF	TGTGCCTGGAGGGGCGGACACTACGGGCTCGGTGAAGCTTTCTTT
NA	TRBJ2-7	TRBV6-1	few	CASSHLEYEQYF	TGTGCCAGCAGTCACCTTGAGTACGAGCAGTACTTC
NA	TRBJ1-4	TRBV27	NA	CASSPRIGNEKLFF	TGTGCCAGCAGTCCTAGGATAGGGAATGAAAAACTGTTTTTT
NA	TRBJ2-5	TRBV28	few	CASSLMQETQYF	TGTGCCAGCAGTTTGATGCAAGAGACCCAGTACTTC
TRBD2	TRBJ2-5	TRBV6-5	NA	CASSSSGGRYQETQYF	TGTGCCAGCAGTTCCTCGGGCGGGAGGTACCAAGAGACCCAGTACTTC
NA	TRBJ1-6	TRBV30	NA	CACLLGYNSPLHF	TGTGCCTGCCTTTTGGGCTATAATTCACCCCTCCACTTT